Presented here are 31 T cell receptor beta chains from one specimen sequenced in a study of identical twins. TCRdb reprocessed the 5' RACE reads with MiXCR, giving one entry per CDR3 protein. The data hold about 250,000 distinct CDR3 sequences, with about 8.3% observed a single time. These data were also filed under a second study, of yellow fever vaccine responses in identical twins.

The sequencing input was CD8+ T cells sorted from blood. The receptors stem from a woman in her late teens or twenties in good health.

This chain links TRBV29-1 with TRBJ2-5; tentative D call: TRBD2 (6 bases). Between the trimmed V and J ends, which lost 0 bases and 2 bases, there was a span of 13 bases. The CDR3 has 15 residues. The V gene's germline CDR1 is SQVTM and CDR2 ANQGSEA. CDR3 amino acids: CSVEEVGEVQETQYF. The CDR3 DNA reads as TGCAGCGTTGAAGAGGTAGGGGAGGTACAAGAGACCCAGTACTTC.

This clonotype was counted only a few times. This chain connects TRBV4-3 to TRBJ2-7; possible D gene TRBD2, 6 bases. The CDR3 runs to 18 residues. Germline V CDR1 and CDR2: LGHNA, YSLEER. Trimming shortened V by 1 base and J by 1 base, and 20 bases separated the two germline ends. CDR3 bases: TGCGCCAGCAGCCAAGGGGAGGCGGGGAATTTCCTTTCCTACGAGCAGTACTTC. Translated: CASSQGEAGNFLSYEQYF.

At least ten counts were recorded for this clonotype. The chain links TRBV25-1 to TRBJ2-3, with TRBD2 identical over 8 bases. CDR3 size: 19 residues. V gave up 4 bases and J gave up 0 bases; unmatched junction bases: 15. The germline CDR1 and CDR2 sequences are MGHDK and SYGVNS. The CDR3 protein is CASSATYNRLATSTDTQYF. CDR3 bases: TGTGCCAGCAGTGCAACCTACAACCGACTAGCGACTAGCACAGATACGCAGTATTTT.

This clonotype was seen at least ten times. The V gene is TRBV4-3, the J gene TRBJ2-3; 8 positions match TRBD1. The germline V gene has CDR1 LGHNA and CDR2 YSLEER. Trimming cost V 1 base and J 2 bases; bases outside gene matches: 5. This CDR3 has 16 residues. DNA of the CDR3: TGCGCCAGCAGCCAAGGGGGGACAGGATCCACAGATACGCAGTATTTT. Translated, it gives CASSQGGTGSTDTQYF.

This clonotype was detected once. The CDR3 DNA follows: TGCAGTGCTAGAGACTCGACAGGGGGCTCCTACGAGCAGTACTTC. This codes for CSARDSTGGSYEQYF. The chain couples TRBV20-1 to TRBJ2-7; 9 bases align to TRBD1. The CDR3 spans 15 residues. CDR1 and CDR2 from the germline V gene are DFQATT and SNEGSKA (reference sequence). J was trimmed by 0 bases and V by 0 bases; bases with no gene match: 3.

This clonotype was observed a handful of times. This rearrangement joins TRBV7-9 to TRBJ2-3, with 9 bases aligning to TRBD1. V dropped 4 bases and J dropped 2; count of bases not matched to a gene: 4. Germline V gene sequence: CDR1 SEHNR, CDR2 FQNEAQ (reference sequence). The CDR3 extends over 15 amino acids. The CDR3 sequence is CASSSRDRDTDTQYF. CDR3 in DNA: TGTGCCAGCAGCTCCCGGGACAGGGACACAGATACGCAGTATTTT.

This clonotype was counted many times. The CDR3 protein is CASSDGSADTQYF. The DNA for the CDR3 is TGTGCCAGCAGTGACGGGAGCGCAGATACGCAGTATTTT. The chain links TRBV6-4 to TRBJ2-3; D is perhaps TRBD2 (5 bases). The V and J ends lost 2 bases and 4 bases respectively, with 7 bases between them. Germline CDR1 MRHNA, CDR2 SNTAGT. The CDR3 contains 13 residues.

This clonotype was observed a handful of times. CDR3 in amino acids: CSVDGRTGDYGYTF. The DNA for the CDR3 is TGCAGCGTTGATGGCCGGACAGGCGACTATGGCTACACCTTC. J is TRBJ1-2 and V is TRBV29-1, with TRBD1 identical over 7 bases. This CDR3 comprises 14 residues. Germline loops: CDR1 SQVTM, CDR2 ANQGSEA. The V and J ends lost 3 bases and 3 bases, in that order; junction bases with no gene match: 7.

This clonotype was observed a few times. V gene TRBV20-1 combines with J gene TRBJ2-7; 13 positions match TRBD2. This CDR3 is built from 16 residues. Per the germline V gene, CDR1 is DFQATT and CDR2 is SNEGSKA (reference sequence). V was clipped by 0 bases and J by 2 bases; unmatched bases: 4. CDR3 bases: TGCAGTGCTAGAGATGGACTAGCGGGAGAACCCTACGAGCAGTACTTC. It codes for CSARDGLAGEPYEQYF.

The V call is TRBV6-1, the J call TRBJ2-3; D perhaps matches TRBD2 (6 bases). The CDR3 is 13 residues long. V was cut by 4 bases and J by 7 bases, with 12 bases left in between. Looked up from germline, CDR1 is MNHNS and CDR2 is SASEGT. The CDR3 loop is CASSAPGENTQYF. The CDR3, as DNA: TGTGCCAGCAGTGCCCCGGGGGAGAATACGCAGTATTTT.

In this sample, this clonotype turned up a few times. Here the CDR3 DNA reads TGTGCCAGCAGTGATCTCCCCGACAGGGCCACTGAAGCTTTCTTT. Its translation is CASSDLPDRATEAFF. This chain joins TRBV25-1 and TRBJ1-1; TRBD1 aligns across 7 bases. The CDR3 loop spans 15 amino acids. The V segment lost 3 bases and the J segment 4 bases; nucleotides outside the gene matches: 8. In germline, CDR1 is MGHDK, CDR2 SYGVNS.

The sample holds a few counts of this clonotype. This chain links TRBV9 with TRBJ2-5; the D call may be TRBD1 or TRBD2 (5 bases each). The V end lost 2 bases, the J end lost 3 bases, and 11 bases lay between the germline ends. The CDR3 totals 14 residues. CDR1 and CDR2 from the germline V gene are SGDLS and YYNGEE. CDR3 nucleotides: TGTGCCAGCAGCGTTGAAGTGGGGGAAGAGACCCAGTACTTC. This sequence encodes CASSVEVGEETQYF.

This clonotype has at least ten counts. The J gene is TRBJ2-1, the V gene TRBV9, with 9 bases identical to TRBD2. The germline V gene has CDR1 SGDLS and CDR2 YYNGEE. The CDR3 is made up of 16 amino acids. V lost 4 bases and J lost 0; bases outside the gene matches: 5. Here the CDR3 reads CASSPSGGPSYNEQFF. Here the CDR3 DNA reads TGTGCCAGCAGCCCAAGCGGGGGGCCCTCCTACAATGAGCAGTTCTTC.

This clonotype showed up just a few times. V gene TRBV25-1 combines with J gene TRBJ2-1, with D tentatively TRBD1 or TRBD2 (5 bases each). Germline lookup yields CDR1 MGHDK and CDR2 SYGVNS. This CDR3 contains 14 residues. Trimming shortened V by 6 bases and J by 9 bases, and 18 bases separated the two germline ends. In nucleotides, the CDR3 is TGTGCCAGCAGACTAGGGGCGGGCGGACTTGAGCAGTTCTTC. Amino acids: CASRLGAGGLEQFF.

This clonotype was seen a few times. The V and J genes are TRBV20-1 and TRBJ2-7, with TRBD2 matching over 10 bases. With V trimmed by 6 bases and J by 3 bases, 11 bases remained unmatched. The CDR3 runs 15 residues. The germline gives CDR1 DFQATT, CDR2 SNEGSKA (reference sequence). The CDR3 DNA follows: TGCAGTGCAAGCCGACCCGGGACTAGCGTCTACGAGCAGTACTTC. Amino acid sequence: CSASRPGTSVYEQYF.

This clonotype was recorded many times. The chain uses TRBV20-1 and TRBJ1-5, with 8 positions matching TRBD1. J gave up 6 bases and V 1 base, and 11 bases lay outside the gene matches. The CDR3 length is 16 residues. CDR1 and CDR2 from the germline V gene are DFQATT and SNEGSKA (reference sequence). The DNA for the CDR3 is TGCAGTGCTAGAGGTTTGGACAGGGAGGGGAGTCAGCCCCAGCATTTT. It specifies CSARGLDREGSQPQHF.

This clonotype was seen at least ten times. J is TRBJ2-2 and V is TRBV11-2, with D maybe TRBD2 (6 bases). Germline CDR1 reads SGHAT; CDR2 reads FQNNGV. V lost 3 bases and J lost 2, with 7 bases in between. This CDR3 is 14 amino acids long. CDR3 protein: CASSLDYNTGELFF. In DNA form, the CDR3 reads TGTGCCAGCAGCTTGGACTATAACACCGGGGAGCTGTTTTTT.

V is TRBV18 and J is TRBJ2-5; 7 bases fit TRBD1. This CDR3 contains 16 residues. Germline V gene data show CDR1 as KGHSH and CDR2 as LQKENI. Unmatched junction bases numbered 8, after V lost 3 bases and J lost 1 base. The CDR3 sequence: CASSPQKTGLQETQYF. The CDR3 bases are TGTGCCAGCTCACCCCAGAAGACAGGGCTCCAAGAGACCCAGTACTTC.

The chain links TRBV20-1 to TRBJ2-1; TRBD1 matches at 10 bases. This CDR3 has 14 residues. Germline assignment: CDR1 DFQATT and CDR2 SNEGSKA (reference sequence). Trimming removed 6 bases from V and 5 bases from J; junction bases left unmatched: 7. The CDR3 nucleotides are TGCAGTGCCAAGAGACAGGGGGCCAACAATGAGCAGTTCTTC. Translating it yields CSAKRQGANNEQFF.

This clonotype has just a few counts. The chain is built from TRBV20-1 and TRBJ1-5, with 8 bases matching TRBD1. After removal of 1 base from V and 7 bases from J, the junction contained 12 bases not matched to a gene. Germline assignment: CDR1 DFQATT and CDR2 SNEGSKA (reference sequence). CDR3 size: 16 residues. The DNA for the CDR3 is TGCAGTGCTAGAGTTCACGGGGGACAGGCTGGACAGCCCCAGCATTTT. Its translation: CSARVHGGQAGQPQHF.

The V call is TRBV29-1, the J call TRBJ2-2; D may be TRBD2 (6 bases). The CDR3 is 15 residues long. V gave up 4 bases and J gave up 7 bases, with 19 bases separating them. In germline, CDR1 is SQVTM, CDR2 ANQGSEA. The CDR3 is CSVGLASSPSGELFF. The CDR3 nucleotides are TGCAGCGTTGGCCTAGCGAGTTCGCCCAGCGGGGAGCTGTTTTTT.

This chain links TRBV28 with TRBJ2-4; D possibly uses TRBD1 or TRBD2 (6 bases each). In germline, CDR1 is MDHEN, CDR2 SYDVKM. The germline V and J ends were trimmed by 7 bases and 5 bases, with 15 bases remaining between them. The CDR3 sequence is 14 residues long. The CDR3 reads CASTAGGPQNIQYF. The DNA of the CDR3 is TGTGCCAGCACCGCTGGGGGGCCGCAAAACATTCAGTACTTC.

This clonotype appeared a few times. V is TRBV14 and J is TRBJ2-1; 7 bases fit TRBD2. The CDR3 sequence is 17 residues long. Germline V gene sequence: CDR1 SGHDN, CDR2 FVKESK. The V and J ends lost 2 bases and 7 bases, in that order; junction bases with no gene match: 14. The CDR3 coding sequence is TGTGCCAGCAGCCAAAGGGGAGGGCTAGCGGAACGAAATGAGCAGTTCTTC. Its protein is CASSQRGGLAERNEQFF.

This clonotype was seen many times. This rearrangement joins TRBV6-2 or TRBV6-3 to TRBJ2-1; a possible D gene is TRBD1 (6 bases). Between the trimmed V and J ends, which lost 6 bases and 4 bases, there was a span of 13 bases. The CDR3 is 14 residues long. The germline V gene has CDR1 MNHEY and CDR2 SVGEGT. The CDR3 sequence is CASSKPDRYNEQFF. CDR3 sequence (DNA): TGTGCCAGCAGCAAACCGGACAGATACAATGAGCAGTTCTTC.

This clonotype was counted a few times. This chain joins TRBV27 and TRBJ2-2; D not certain. V shed 8 bases and J shed 5 bases, with 15 bases lying between them. The CDR3 contains 14 residues. Germline CDR1 is MNHEY and CDR2 is SMNVEV (reference sequence). This CDR3 reads CASFGPTGTGELFF. The CDR3 DNA sequence: TGTGCCAGCTTTGGACCTACGGGTACCGGGGAGCTGTTTTTT.

This clonotype was recorded many times. This chain connects TRBV5-1 to TRBJ2-1, with a tentative D call TRBD2 (6 bases). The CDR3 length is 15 residues. Germline values: CDR1 SGHRS, CDR2 YFSETQ. V was trimmed by 0 bases and J by 2 bases, leaving 9 bases between them. This chain's CDR3 is CASSLEGTAYNEQFF. CDR3 coding DNA: TGCGCCAGCAGCTTGGAAGGGACTGCCTACAATGAGCAGTTCTTC.

This clonotype has only a few counts. The V and J genes are TRBV3-1 and TRBJ2-3; 7 nucleotides match TRBD2. Looked up from germline, CDR1 is LGHDT and CDR2 is YNNKEL (reference sequence). The V segment lost 0 bases and the J segment 6 bases; nucleotides outside the gene matches: 6. The CDR3 extends over 15 amino acids. CDR3 sequence (DNA): TGTGCCAGCAGCCAAGACTTTGAGGGAGGGGATACGCAGTATTTT. Protein product: CASSQDFEGGDTQYF.

This clonotype has ten or more counts. The rearrangement uses TRBV15 and TRBJ2-1; D might be TRBD1 or TRBD2, each matching 6 bases. Trimming removed 3 bases from V and 7 bases from J, with 13 bases in between. The CDR3 runs to 14 residues. Germline CDR1 reads LNHNV; CDR2 reads YYDKDF (reference sequence). CDR3 sequence (DNA): TGTGCCACCAGCAGTTCGGGGGCGCGAAATGAGCAGTTCTTC. Its translation is CATSSSGARNEQFF.

The chain recombines TRBV25-1 with TRBJ2-5; 7 nucleotides line up with TRBD1. The germline CDR1 and CDR2 sequences are MGHDK and SYGVNS. The CDR3 covers 14 residues. The J segment lost 1 base and the V segment lost 5 bases, leaving 4 bases of the junction unmatched. The CDR3 region is CASSTRTGQETQYF. In DNA, the CDR3 is TGTGCCAGCAGTACTAGGACAGGCCAAGAGACCCAGTACTTC.

The table lists this clonotype with a few counts. V is TRBV20-1 and J is TRBJ2-4; D possibly corresponds to TRBD2 (6 bases). V lost 5 bases, J lost 0 bases, and 20 bases lay in between. The germline gives CDR1 DFQATT, CDR2 SNEGSKA (reference sequence). The CDR3 runs to 17 residues. As DNA, the CDR3 is TGCAGTGCTCCCTCAGGAGGGGTCCCCCTAGCCAAAAACATTCAGTACTTC. This sequence encodes CSAPSGGVPLAKNIQYF.

The chain couples TRBV21-1 to TRBJ2-4; TRBD1, as called in the table, went unchecked against the DNA. TRBV21-1 is noted as a pseudogene. CDR3 length: 14 residues. CDR3 in DNA: TGTGCCAGCAGCAAACGGGGCGCCAAAAACATTCAGTACTTC. The encoded protein is CASSKRGAKNIQYF.